This T cell receptor (beta chain) derives from a study of blood T cell repertoires in COVID-19. Study in general: Samples taken during acute and convalescent COVID-19 were collected in the United States, Italy and Spain.

The method was immunoSEQ multiplex PCR; TCRdb's version includes in-frame clones alone and lacks a portion of them. Here the sample spans about 65,000 clones, approximately 95% being singletons. CDR1 is SGHAT and CDR2 is FQNNGV in the germline V gene. This CDR3 spans 16 amino acids. V lost 0 bases and J lost 0, with 9 bases in between. Sequencing used peripheral blood. The sequence derives from a man aged 65 to 79 with active COVID-19. The chain couples TRBV11-2 to TRBJ1-3; D not resolved. CDR3 DNA: TGTGCCAGCAGCTTAGATCCCCCAGGCTCTGGAAACACCATATATTTT. This encodes CASSLDPPGSGNTIYF.